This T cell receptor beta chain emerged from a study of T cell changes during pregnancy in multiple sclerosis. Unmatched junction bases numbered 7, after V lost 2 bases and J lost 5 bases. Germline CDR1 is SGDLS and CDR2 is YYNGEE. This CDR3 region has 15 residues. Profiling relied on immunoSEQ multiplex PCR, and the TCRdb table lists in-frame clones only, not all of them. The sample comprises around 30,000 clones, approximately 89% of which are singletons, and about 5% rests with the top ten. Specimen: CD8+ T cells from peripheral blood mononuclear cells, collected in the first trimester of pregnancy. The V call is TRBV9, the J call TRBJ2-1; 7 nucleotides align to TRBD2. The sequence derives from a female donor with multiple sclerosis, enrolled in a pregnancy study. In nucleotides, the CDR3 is TGTGCCAGCAGCGTCCGCGGGAGAGGGGACAATGAGCAGTTCTTC. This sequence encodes CASSVRGRGDNEQFF.